Listed below are T cell receptor beta chains from one sample, sequenced in a study of regulatory dendritic cells for organ transplantation. No antigen has been assigned to these receptors. Data came from immunoSEQ multiplex PCR; TCRdb stores just in-frame clones and leaves some out. Found here are approximately 18,000 clones, 65% to 80% of them singletons; the top ten hold more than 3%. Material: memory CD4+ T cells from blood cultured with regulatory dendritic cells. The source is a human donor in good health. Each CDR3 is given with its conserved first and last residue.

TRBV27,TRBJ2-5,CASSPLNRAETQYF
TRBV2,TRBJ2-5,CATSFGERETQYF
TRBV2,TRBJ1-2,CASSREIYGYTF
TRBV7-6,TRBJ1-1,CASSRGQGHTEAFF
TRBV28,TRBJ1-2,CASRLAGTGFKGGYTF
TRBV7-3,TRBJ1-2,CASSRTGGYGYTF
TRBV11-2,TRBJ2-5,CASSNTASETQYF
TRBV27,TRBJ1-4,CASSHRRGGNEKLFF
TRBV7-9,TRBJ1-4,CASSLGRTVATNEKLFF
TRBV7-2,TRBJ2-3,CASSLLPVPRQYF
TRBV19,TRBJ1-6,CASSDLQNSPLHF
TRBV6-5,TRBJ2-7,CASSYWVGVEQYF
TRBV19,TRBJ2-2,CASSPLPGQGTGELFF
TRBV7-2,TRBJ2-3,CASSLSRSSSDTQYF
TRBV5-5,TRBJ2-3,CASRLAGLTDTQYF
TRBV6-6,TRBJ1-3,CASSSPGGGNTIYF
TRBV5-4,TRBJ1-4,CASSLKTGHNEKLFF
TRBV15,TRBJ2-7,CATSRDVVNEQYF
TRBV4-3,TRBJ1-4,CASSQDPQYPNEKLFF
TRBV21-1,TRBJ2-7,CASNRPDTSYEQYF
TRBV21-1,TRBJ1-5,CASSNSKKRRFNQPQHF
TRBV19,TRBJ1-6,CASSVDTMGSPLHF